One sample yielded the 24 T cell receptor beta chains listed below, sequenced in a study of regulatory T cells in long-lasting Graves disease. Specified time point: newly diagnosed GD, antithyroid drugs for less than 3 months. Extracted RNA from PBMCs served as the source of the TCR library. Through Arm-PCR of CDR3 regions and iRepertoire HTBI primers, TCR beta libraries were built. TCRdb redid the calling of the multiplex PCR reads with MiXCR, one entry per CDR3 protein. Counted here are some 460,000 distinct CDR3 sequences, roughly 15% occurring once; the ten biggest clones make up less than 15%. These data were also filed under a second study, of T cells in Graves' hyperthyroidism and ophthalmopathy.

The sample in question was peripheral blood mononuclear cells (PBMCs), obtained at new diagnosis, from a patient treated with antithyroid drugs. The receptors were gathered from a man between 40 and 49 years old with Graves disease.

This clonotype was counted ten times or more. The chain couples TRBV27 to TRBJ2-5; no reliable D call. Germline CDR1 and CDR2: MNHEY and SMNVEV (reference sequence). The CDR3 is 13 amino acids. Deletions cut 2 bases from V and 8 bases from J, with 12 bases between. For the CDR3, the DNA is TGTGCCAGCAGTTTAGGGTTCCGGACCACCCAGTACTTC. It yields the protein CASSLGFRTTQYF.

About this clonotype: This may come from a read error, since a much larger clone is one base off. The genes are TRBV10-3 and TRBJ2-1, with TRBD1 matching over 7 bases. Unmatched junction bases numbered 8, after V lost 10 bases and J lost 2 bases. The CDR3 extends over 14 amino acids. Germline assignment: CDR1 ENHRY and CDR2 SYGVKD. Written as DNA, the CDR3 is TGTGCCAGCAACTCGGGACAGACCTACAATGAGCAGTTCTTC. It encodes CASNSGQTYNEQFF.

This clonotype was seen ten or more times. The CDR3 bases are TGTGCCAGCAGGTCCTCCTCGCGGGACACCTATACGCAGTATTTT. Protein product: CASRSSSRDTYTQYF. The rearrangement joins TRBV12-3 or TRBV12-4 to TRBJ2-3; D assignment may be TRBD1 or TRBD2 (6 bases each). This CDR3 is built from 15 residues. Trimming cost V 6 bases and J 7 bases, with 20 bases left between them.

The table lists this clonotype with a few counts. V gene TRBV20-1 combines with J gene TRBJ2-1, with 7 bases identical to TRBD2. The CDR3 totals 13 residues. J was trimmed by 1 base and V by 3 bases; bases with no gene match: 0. Per the germline V gene, CDR1 is DFQATT and CDR2 is SNEGSKA (reference sequence). CDR3 region: CSASGRSYNEQFF. The CDR3 DNA is TGCAGTGCTAGCGGGAGGTCCTACAATGAGCAGTTCTTC.

This chain uses TRBV10-3 with TRBJ2-2; weak D call: TRBD2 (5 bases). Germline V gene data show CDR1 as ENHRY and CDR2 as SYGVKD. This CDR3 has 13 residues. Trimming removed 7 bases from V and 3 bases from J, with 9 bases in between. This CDR3 is CAIKVGDTGELFF. The CDR3, as DNA: TGTGCCATCAAAGTGGGAGACACCGGGGAGCTGTTTTTT.

This clonotype was detected ten times or more. This chain connects TRBV12-3 or TRBV12-4 to TRBJ1-3; D is uncertain. The V and J ends lost 7 bases and 0 bases respectively, with 4 bases between them. The CDR3 has 12 amino acids. CDR3 DNA sequence: TGTGCCAGCACGGGCTCTGGAAACACCATATATTTT. Protein sequence: CASTGSGNTIYF.

The chain joins TRBV2 to TRBJ1-6, with a weak D call TRBD1 (5 bases). In germline, CDR1 is SNHLY, CDR2 FYNNEI. The CDR3 sequence is 16 residues long. Between the trimmed V and J ends, which lost 3 bases and 10 bases, there was a span of 19 bases. CDR3 in DNA: TGTGCCAGCAGTGAGTCTTCCGGGGGTGCACGCTCACCCCTCCACTTT. Its protein is CASSESSGGARSPLHF.

The chain joins TRBV15 to TRBJ1-2; D may be TRBD1 (6 bases). The V gene lost 5 bases and the J gene lost 4 bases, with 23 bases spanning the gap. Per germline, CDR1 LNHNV and CDR2 YYDKDF (reference sequence). This CDR3 contains 17 residues. CDR3 in DNA: TGTGCCACCAGCGCGGCCGGGGGCAACCGCCCCCCCTATGGCTACACCTTC. It specifies CATSAAGGNRPPYGYTF.

The sample holds many counts of this clonotype. CDR3 bases: TGTGCCAGCAGCCTGTATGGCTACACCTTC. Translation gives CASSLYGYTF. The chain couples TRBV12-3 or TRBV12-4 to TRBJ1-2, with D unclear. Trimming cost V 6 bases and J 5 bases, with 4 bases left between them. This CDR3 contains 10 residues.

This chain links TRBV6-2 or TRBV6-3 with TRBJ2-7, with a possible D match to TRBD2 (6 bases). CDR3 length equals 13 residues. Germline loops: CDR1 MNHEY, CDR2 SVGEGT. V lost 8 bases, J lost 7 bases, and 18 bases lay in between. CDR3 nucleotide sequence: TGTGCCAGCTCACGGGGGACGCGGAGGGAGCAGTACTTC. Translated: CASSRGTRREQYF.

This clonotype occurred many times. The chain recombines TRBV11-2 with TRBJ1-1; the match to TRBD1 covers 7 bases. V shed 4 bases, J shed 1 base, and the junction held 6 bases outside the gene matches. CDR3 length: 15 residues. Germline loops: CDR1 SGHAT, CDR2 FQNNGV. The CDR3 DNA follows: TGTGCCAGCAGCTCGCTACAGGGGAAGAACACTGAAGCTTTCTTT. As protein: CASSSLQGKNTEAFF.

The chain is built from TRBV19 and TRBJ2-5; tentatively, D is TRBD1 (5 bases). V lost 6 bases, J lost 6 bases, and 11 bases lay in between. Germline V gives CDR1 LNHDA, CDR2 SQIVND (reference sequence). The CDR3 has 12 residues. CDR3 region: CASSGQSQTQYF. In nucleotides, the CDR3 is TGTGCCAGTAGCGGACAAAGTCAGACCCAGTACTTC.

Points on this clonotype: At one of its ends the junction is not consistent with the germline gene, which may arise from a read error. CDR3: CASSQAVTVYNEQSF. In DNA, the CDR3 is TGCGCCAGCAGCCAAGCGGTGACAGTTTACAATGAGCAGTCCTTC. V gene TRBV4-1 combines with J gene TRBJ2-3; D may be TRBD1 (5 bases). Germline V CDR1 and CDR2: MGHRA, YSYEKL. There are 15 residues in the CDR3.

V usage is TRBV19 and J usage is TRBJ2-2; 7 positions match TRBD1. The CDR3 sequence is 16 residues long. Germline loops: CDR1 LNHDA, CDR2 SQIVND (reference sequence). V lost 2 bases and J lost 1; bases outside the gene matches: 4. This chain's CDR3 is CASSIRDSRNTGELFF. CDR3 in DNA: TGTGCCAGTAGTATAAGGGACAGTCGGAACACCGGGGAGCTGTTTTTT.

This clonotype was seen many times. The chain links TRBV7-6 to TRBJ2-1, with 9 bases fitting TRBD2. V was pared by 3 bases and J by 6 bases, with 6 bases of the junction left unmatched. The CDR3 covers 15 residues. The germline V gene has CDR1 SGHVS and CDR2 FNYEAQ. The CDR3: CASSLRLAESNEQFF. CDR3 bases: TGTGCCAGCAGCTTGAGACTAGCGGAATCCAATGAGCAGTTCTTC.

At least ten counts were recorded for this clonotype. CDR3 coding DNA: TGTGCCAGCAGCCCATCCAGGCACAGCAATCAGCCCCAGCATTTT. Its protein product is CASSPSRHSNQPQHF. The genes are TRBV3-1 and TRBJ1-5; D gene uncertain. This CDR3 has 15 residues. Germline values: CDR1 LGHDT, CDR2 YNNKEL (reference sequence). V lost 4 bases and J 1 base, leaving 11 bases between the germline ends.

This clonotype has ten or more counts. This rearrangement joins TRBV11-2 to TRBJ2-7, with a weak D call TRBD2 (5 bases). Germline V CDR1 and CDR2: SGHAT, FQNNGV. V was clipped by 0 bases and J by 6 bases, with 9 bases between them. This CDR3 region has 13 residues. For the CDR3, the DNA is TGTGCCAGCAGCTTAGAGAGAGGGTCCGAGCAGTACTTC. Translation gives CASSLERGSEQYF.

This clonotype occurred a few times. A read error may produce the germline difference seen at one junction end. The V and J genes are TRBV2 and TRBJ1-3, with a possible D match to TRBD1 (6 bases). The germline gives CDR1 SNHLY, CDR2 FYNNEI. This CDR3 is 14 amino acids long. CDR3 nucleotide sequence: TGTGCCAGCAGCTTCAGGGGAACTGGAAACACCATATGTTTT. The encoded protein is CASSFRGTGNTICF.

This clonotype was recorded many times. The chain recombines TRBV12-3 or TRBV12-4 with TRBJ1-1; perhaps TRBD1 as D (6 bases). The CDR3 loop spans 13 amino acids. V lost 7 bases to trimming and J lost 1 base, with 10 bases between them. CDR3 loop: CASNTGPNTEAFF. The CDR3 nucleotides are TGTGCCAGCAATACAGGGCCGAACACTGAAGCTTTCTTT.

With regard to this clonotype: It may be a read error: a sequence one base away is much more abundant. The chain recombines TRBV28 with TRBJ2-6; no firm D call. Germline values: CDR1 MDHEN, CDR2 SYDVKM. The CDR3 sequence is 13 residues long. The CDR3: CAGRYSGANVLTF. The CDR3, as DNA: TGTGCCGGCAGGTACTCTGGGGCCAACGTCCTGACTTTC.

This clonotype was seen many times. J is TRBJ2-2 and V is TRBV5-6; D is ambiguous. The CDR3 sequence is 15 residues long. The V gene's germline CDR1 is SGHDT and CDR2 YYEEEE. V lost 2 bases and J 0 bases, leaving 8 bases between the germline ends. The CDR3 is CASSFWGPNTGELFF. The CDR3 region has the DNA TGTGCCAGCAGCTTTTGGGGTCCGAACACCGGGGAGCTGTTTTTT.

This clonotype was observed at least ten times. The gene calls are TRBV24-1 and TRBJ2-7; 7 nucleotides align to TRBD1. Germline assignment: CDR1 KGHDR and CDR2 SFDVKD. There are 16 residues in the CDR3. The trim removed 3 bases at V and 7 bases at J, leaving 14 bases unmatched. CDR3 region: CATSDARGTEYVEQYF. The CDR3 coding sequence is TGTGCCACCAGTGATGCCAGGGGGACAGAGTACGTGGAGCAGTACTTC.

V usage is TRBV30 and J usage is TRBJ2-4; either TRBD1 or TRBD2 may supply D (5 bases each). Looked up from germline, CDR1 is GTSNPN and CDR2 is SVGIG (reference sequence). Trimming took 3 bases from V and 4 from J, leaving 13 bases between them. This CDR3 has 14 amino acids. CDR3 sequence reads: CAWSKPGPKNIQYF. As DNA, the CDR3 is TGTGCCTGGAGCAAACCGGGGCCAAAAAACATTCAGTACTTC.

This clonotype was counted at least ten times. This chain links TRBV2 with TRBJ2-2, with D perhaps TRBD1 (5 bases). The CDR3 covers 14 residues. CDR1 and CDR2 (germline): SNHLY, FYNNEI. V lost 7 bases and J 1 base, leaving 10 bases between the germline ends. The CDR3 DNA reads as TGTGCCAGCAAGGGGCCCATGAACACCGGGGAGCTGTTTTTT. This sequence encodes CASKGPMNTGELFF.